A single sample is the source of the 10 T cell receptor beta chains below, sequenced in a study of cytomegalovirus exposure and HLA in healthy donors. Data came from immunoSEQ multiplex PCR; TCRdb stores just in-frame clones and leaves some out. The sample records 100,000 to 120,000 clones, about 92% being singletons. The specimen sequenced was PBMCs. The receptors originated from a woman under 30 in good health and CMV-seronegative.

The J gene is TRBJ1-6, the V gene TRBV5-1; no definite D call. Germline lookup yields CDR1 SGHRS and CDR2 YFSETQ. The CDR3 covers 17 residues. The ends were cut back, 3 bases at V and 0 bases at J, with 13 bases in the middle. The CDR3 DNA is TGCGCCAGCAGCTCGGATGGCGGAAGCTCCTATAATTCACCCCTCCACTTT. This gives the protein CASSSDGGSSYNSPLHF.

The chain joins TRBV7-8 to TRBJ1-1, with D unresolved. The CDR3 is made up of 12 amino acids. V was trimmed by 11 bases and J by 2 bases, leaving 12 bases between them. Germline loops: CDR1 SGHVS, CDR2 FQNEAQ. For the CDR3, the DNA is TGTGCCTGCGGGATACCCAACACTGAAGCTTTCTTT. Protein product: CACGIPNTEAFF.

The chain links TRBV28 to TRBJ1-6, with D possibly matching TRBD1 (5 bases). From germline, CDR1 is MDHEN and CDR2 SYDVKM. With 5 bases removed from V and 8 bases from J, the gap between germline ends came to 13 bases. The CDR3 has 14 amino acids. For the CDR3, the DNA is TGTGCCAGCAGTCTGCTGGGGCTGGATTCACCCCTCCACTTT. Translated, it gives CASSLLGLDSPLHF.

This chain connects TRBV6-5 to TRBJ2-5, with D perhaps matching TRBD1 (5 bases). Germline CDR1 reads MNHEY; CDR2 reads SVGAGI. This CDR3 region has 15 residues. V was pared by 0 bases and J by 2 bases, with 10 bases between. This CDR3 reads CASSYSKQEQETQYF. CDR3 DNA: TGTGCCAGCAGTTACTCTAAACAGGAGCAAGAGACCCAGTACTTC.

This clone was counted between two and nine times. This rearrangement joins TRBV5-4 to TRBJ2-2; 12 bases line up with TRBD2. Germline V CDR1 and CDR2: SGHNT, YYREEE (reference sequence). The trim removed 3 bases at V and 4 bases at J, leaving 4 bases unmatched. CDR3 size: 16 residues. The DNA of the CDR3 is TGTGCCAGCAGCTGGACTAGCGGGGAGGTCACCGGGGAGCTGTTTTTT. Translated: CASSWTSGEVTGELFF.

V and J are TRBV2 and TRBJ2-2; D perhaps matches TRBD1 (5 bases). V lost 8 bases to trimming and J lost 6 bases, with 13 bases between them. This CDR3 region has 13 residues. Per the germline V gene, CDR1 is SNHLY and CDR2 is FYNNEI. CDR3 coding DNA: TGTGCCAGCCGTTCTCCGACAGCCGGGGAGCTGTTTTTT. Residues: CASRSPTAGELFF.

The chain links TRBV9 to TRBJ1-2; 7 nucleotides match TRBD1. CDR3 size: 15 residues. V was pared by 4 bases and J by 8 bases, with 14 bases of the junction left unmatched. Germline V gene lookup returns CDR1 SGDLS and CDR2 YYNGEE. The CDR3: CASSSYDRARGGYTF. CDR3 in DNA: TGTGCCAGCAGCTCCTACGACAGGGCAAGAGGAGGCTACACCTTC.

The chain employs TRBV14 and TRBJ2-3; TRBD2 matches 11 bases. With 4 bases clipped from V and 1 base from J, the junction kept 10 bases outside the gene matches. This CDR3 is 18 amino acids long. CDR1 SGHDN and CDR2 FVKESK come from the germline V gene. Here the CDR3 DNA reads TGTGCCAGCAGCCTCGGGACTAGCGGCTTATATGGCACAGATACGCAGTATTTT. This codes for CASSLGTSGLYGTDTQYF.

This clone appeared a single time. The gene calls are TRBV18 and TRBJ2-7, with TRBD1 as a possible D gene (6 bases). Germline assignment: CDR1 KGHSH and CDR2 LQKENI. This CDR3 contains 13 residues. V was pared by 3 bases and J by 3 bases, with 9 bases between. CDR3 sequence (DNA): TGTGCCAGCTCACCGGGCAGGGGCTACGAGCAGTACTTC. It specifies CASSPGRGYEQYF.

V is TRBV5-6 and J is TRBJ2-1; D remains unclear. Germline CDR1 is SGHDT and CDR2 is YYEEEE. The CDR3 spans 14 residues. Trimming removed 2 bases from V and 7 bases from J, with 13 bases in between. The CDR3: CASSLRGNWNEQFF. The DNA for the CDR3 is TGTGCCAGCAGCTTACGAGGAAATTGGAATGAGCAGTTCTTC.